This T cell receptor beta chain was recorded in a study of cytomegalovirus exposure and HLA in healthy donors. Broader study findings: Later analysis demonstrated an association between a missense DCLRE1C variant and TCR beta V- and J-gene trimming. The study designated 150 to 200 TCR beta chains cytomegalovirus-associated. Rarity marked most TCR sequences, yet some public TCRs occurred in many donors. Analyzed later, association rates of TCRs varied across HLA loci, with DRB1 most and HLA-C fewest.

CDR1 is SGHNT, CDR2 YENEEA, per germline. V was clipped by 2 bases and J by 7 bases, with 15 bases between them. The CDR3 extends over 15 amino acids. Comment on this clone: Its antigen remains unknown.

With 60 Vbeta and 13 Jbeta primers, the PCR was carried out. Some clones are missing from TCRdb's copy, which holds only in-frame ones; the method was immunoSEQ multiplex PCR. The sample records approximately 170,000 clones, 81% being singletons. This TCR was sampled from a man aged 50 to 60 in good health and CMV-seropositive. Source material: PBMCs. The chain has TRBV11-3 and TRBJ2-1, with D possibly being TRBD2 (6 bases). The CDR3: CASSLFGGVANEQFF. The CDR3 DNA reads as TGTGCCAGCAGCTTATTTGGAGGGGTTGCAAATGAGCAGTTCTTC.